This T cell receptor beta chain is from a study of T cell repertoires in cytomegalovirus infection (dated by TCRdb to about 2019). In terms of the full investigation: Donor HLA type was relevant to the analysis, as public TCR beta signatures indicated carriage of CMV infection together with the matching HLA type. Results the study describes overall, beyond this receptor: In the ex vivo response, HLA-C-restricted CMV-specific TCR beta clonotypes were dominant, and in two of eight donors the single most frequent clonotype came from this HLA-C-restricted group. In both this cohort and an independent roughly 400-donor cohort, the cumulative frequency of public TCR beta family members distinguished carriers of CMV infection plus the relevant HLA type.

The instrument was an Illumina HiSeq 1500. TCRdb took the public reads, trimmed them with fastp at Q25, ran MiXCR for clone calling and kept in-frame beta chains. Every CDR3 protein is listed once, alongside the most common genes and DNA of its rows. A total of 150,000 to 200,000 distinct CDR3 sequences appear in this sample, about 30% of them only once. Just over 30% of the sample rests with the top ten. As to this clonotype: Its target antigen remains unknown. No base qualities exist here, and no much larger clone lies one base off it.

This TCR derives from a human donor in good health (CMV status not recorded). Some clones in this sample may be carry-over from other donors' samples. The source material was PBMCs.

The CDR3 reads as follows: CASSLSNGAGTDTQYF. The bases are TGTGCCAGCAGCTTGAGTAACGGGGCAGGCACAGATACGCAGTATTTT. The chain couples TRBV5-6 to TRBJ2-3, with the D gene tentatively TRBD1 or TRBD2, based on 5 matching bases in each. CDR1 and CDR2 were assigned from the germline V gene as SGHDT and YYEEEE. Trimming takes 1 base from V and 1 base from J, and the germline ends sit 13 bases apart. The CDR3 measures 16 amino acids from cysteine to phenylalanine. Solely the CDR3 DNA is kept, with 48 bases framed from the first base.